A selection of T cell receptor beta chains follows, all from one sample in a study of T-cell memory formation after mild COVID-19. Each CDR3 protein gets one entry after TCRdb re-called the 5' RACE reads with MiXCR. The sample lists hundreds of thousands of distinct CDR3 sequences, 20% to 25% occurring once. The sample was PBMCs or a T cell subset sorted from them (not recorded which). The source is an adult woman who had mild COVID-19 (a few samples of this study predate the infection). Cell type and time point are not known. Each CDR3 is given with its conserved first and last residue. The D gene is left open where the match is weak. Size tells how often a clone was seen (once, few, many) or the class of an expanded clone, and some rows leave it out.

V gene	D gene	J gene	clone size	CDR3 protein	CDR3 DNA
TRBV4-2	TRBD1	TRBJ1-2	NA	CASSLTPTGTNYGYTF	TGTGCCAGCAGCCTCACGCCGACAGGGACAAACTATGGCTACACCTTC
TRBV29-1	NA	TRBJ1-6	NA	CSVGEGKGSPLHF	TGCAGCGTTGGGGAGGGGAAAGGCTCACCCCTCCACTTT
TRBV7-8	NA	TRBJ2-2	NA	CASSLQGGDTGELFF	TGTGCCAGCAGCCTACAGGGAGGGGACACCGGGGAGCTGTTTTTT
TRBV7-9	TRBD1	TRBJ2-5	few	CASSLRTGGIRETQYF	TGTGCCAGCAGCCTACGGACAGGGGGTATTAGAGAGACCCAGTACTTC
TRBV9	TRBD1	TRBJ2-2	NA	CASSAQGATGELFF	TGTGCCAGCAGCGCACAGGGGGCCACCGGGGAGCTGTTTTTT
TRBV5-6	NA	TRBJ2-7	few	CASSRGARYEQYF	TGTGCCAGCAGCCGCGGGGCGCGCTACGAGCAGTACTTC
TRBV20-1	NA	TRBJ2-3	few	CSARAATSTDTQYF	TGCAGTGCTAGAGCGGCAACTAGCACAGATACGCAGTATTTT
TRBV9	TRBD2	TRBJ2-3	NA	CASSVGGAGGPDTQYF	TGTGCCAGCAGCGTAGGGGGAGCGGGAGGGCCGGATACGCAGTATTTT
TRBV12-5	TRBD2	TRBJ2-2	few	CASGLVLGGYDTGELFF	TGTGCTAGTGGTTTGGTACTGGGAGGGTACGACACCGGGGAGCTGTTTTTT
TRBV4-3	NA	TRBJ2-1	few	CASSQDSLAQYNEQFF	TGCGCCAGCAGCCAAGATAGCCTAGCACAATACAATGAGCAGTTCTTC
TRBV2	NA	TRBJ2-1	few	CASKRNEQFF	TGTGCCAGCAAGAGAAATGAGCAGTTCTTC
TRBV7-9	TRBD1	TRBJ2-2	few	CASSSTGGAGELFF	TGTGCCAGCAGCTCGACAGGGGGAGCCGGGGAGCTGTTTTTT
TRBV5-6	NA	TRBJ1-2	few	CASSLGRVGGYTF	TGTGCCAGCAGCTTAGGACGCGTCGGGGGCTACACCTTC
TRBV7-3	NA	TRBJ1-1	NA	CASSDAGGEAFF	TGTGCCAGCAGCGACGCGGGGGGTGAAGCTTTCTTT
TRBV11-3	NA	TRBJ1-1	NA	CASSLVRQEVGSTEAFF	TGTGCCAGCAGCTTAGTGCGGCAGGAGGTGGGGAGCACTGAAGCTTTCTTT
TRBV24-1	NA	TRBJ2-2	few	CATSVNTGELFF	TGTGCCACCAGTGTGAACACCGGGGAGCTGTTTTTT
TRBV9	TRBD2	TRBJ2-3	few	CASSHSGGAPDTQYF	TGTGCCAGCAGTCACAGCGGGGGGGCCCCAGATACGCAGTATTTT
TRBV7-6	NA	TRBJ2-2	NA	CASSFVRGMGTGELFF	TGTGCCAGCAGCTTCGTACGTGGCATGGGGACCGGGGAGCTGTTTTTT
TRBV6-2/TRBV6-3	NA	TRBJ1-4	many	CASRDPGAEKLFF	TGTGCCAGCAGGGACCCAGGCGCCGAAAAACTGTTTTTT
TRBV7-6	NA	TRBJ1-1	NA	CASRLTLNTEAFF	TGTGCCAGCAGGCTAACTTTGAACACTGAAGCTTTTTTT
TRBV12-3/TRBV12-4	NA	TRBJ1-3	many	CASSLSRPGNTIYF	TGTGCCAGCAGTTTAAGCAGGCCTGGAAACACCATATATTTT
TRBV7-2	NA	TRBJ1-3	few	CASTLNGLEGNTIYF	TGTGCCAGCACGCTGAATGGATTAGAAGGAAACACCATATATTTT
TRBV2	NA	TRBJ1-2	few	CASSEPDSTF	TGTGCCAGCAGTGAACCTGACAGCACCTTC
TRBV30	NA	TRBJ1-1	few	CAWSLSGDTEAFF	TGTGCCTGGAGTCTATCGGGGGACACTGAAGCTTTCTTT
TRBV7-9	NA	TRBJ1-3	NA	CASSFQGGNTIYF	TGTGCCAGCAGCTTTCAAGGGGGAAACACCATATATTTT
TRBV24-1	TRBD2	TRBJ2-1	few	CATSDPQRELYNEQFF	TGTGCCACCAGTGACCCACAGCGGGAGTTGTACAATGAGCAGTTCTTC
TRBV12-3/TRBV12-4	TRBD2	TRBJ2-2	NA	CASSSPSTSGIANTGELFF	TGTGCCAGCAGTTCCCCCTCGACTAGCGGAATCGCGAACACCGGGGAGCTGTTTTTT
TRBV19	NA	TRBJ1-2	NA	CASSLPGEVNYGYTF	TGTGCCAGTAGTCTACCCGGAGAGGTCAACTATGGCTACACCTTC
TRBV24-1	TRBD2	TRBJ2-1	few	CATSDPAGNEQFF	TGTGCCACCAGTGATCCAGCGGGGAATGAGCAGTTCTTC
TRBV12-3/TRBV12-4	NA	TRBJ2-6	few	CASSLWGPGANVLTF	TGTGCCAGCAGTTTATGGGGGCCCGGGGCCAACGTCCTGACTTTC
TRBV11-2	TRBD1	TRBJ1-1	NA	CASSLTGRSTEAFF	TGTGCCAGCAGCTTGACAGGGCGGAGCACTGAAGCTTTCTTT
TRBV4-1	NA	TRBJ2-7	few	CASSQDRSVREQYF	TGCGCCAGCAGCCAAGATCGGTCCGTCCGCGAGCAGTACTTC
TRBV7-9	NA	TRBJ2-7	few	CASSLVNRDSVLF	TGTGCCAGCAGCTTAGTTAACCGGGACTCCGTTCTCTTC
TRBV7-6	TRBD2	TRBJ2-3	many	CASSSPETSGPTDTQYF	TGTGCCAGCAGCTCCCCAGAGACTAGCGGTCCAACAGATACGCAGTATTTT
TRBV3-1	TRBD2	TRBJ2-5	once	CASSPGLAGGSRETQYF	TGTGCCAGCAGCCCCGGACTAGCGGGGGGGTCGAGGGAGACCCAGTACTTC
TRBV29-1	TRBD2	TRBJ2-1	few	CSVSTSSGEQFF	TGCAGCGTGTCGACTAGCAGCGGTGAGCAGTTCTTC
TRBV2	NA	TRBJ2-6	few	CASSLLNSGANVLTF	TGTGCCAGCAGTTTATTGAACTCTGGGGCCAACGTCCTGACTTTC
TRBV7-2	NA	TRBJ1-2	NA	CASSFWGAGYGYTF	TGTGCCAGCAGCTTCTGGGGCGCGGGCTATGGCTACACCTTC
TRBV29-1	NA	TRBJ1-4	NA	CSVDWYEKLFF	TGCAGCGTTGATTGGTATGAAAAACTGTTTTTT
TRBV20-1	TRBD2	TRBJ2-3	NA	CSARDLLAESTDTQYF	TGCAGTGCTAGAGATTTACTAGCGGAAAGCACAGATACGCAGTATTTT
TRBV7-8	NA	TRBJ1-1	once	CASSSPVAGNTEAFF	TGTGCCAGCAGCTCGCCGGTGGCAGGGAACACTGAAGCTTTCTTT
TRBV18	NA	TRBJ2-7	once	CASSPLRVTYEQYF	TGTGCCAGCTCACCCTTGCGGGTCACCTACGAGCAGTACTTC
TRBV7-2	NA	TRBJ2-1	NA	CASSLRVPGFSYNEQFF	TGTGCCAGCAGCCTCAGGGTACCGGGGTTTTCCTACAATGAGCAGTTCTTC
TRBV5-1	NA	TRBJ1-1	NA	CASSPGEVLLEAFF	TGCGCCAGCAGCCCAGGGGAGGTCCTCCTTGAAGCTTTCTTT
TRBV7-2	NA	TRBJ1-3	few	CASSGRGFSGNTIYF	TGTGCCAGCAGCGGTCGGGGCTTCTCTGGAAACACCATATATTTT
TRBV5-1	TRBD1	TRBJ2-7	few	CASSLDRGNYEQYF	TGCGCCAGCAGCTTGGACAGGGGAAACTACGAGCAGTACTTC
TRBV5-1	NA	TRBJ1-1	NA	CASSLRGRTNTEAFF	TGCGCCAGCAGCTTGCGTGGGAGAACGAACACTGAAGCTTTCTTT
TRBV30	NA	TRBJ2-1	NA	CAWSVGGTHPSEFF	TGTGCCTGGAGTGTAGGCGGCACCCATCCGTCGGAGTTCTTC
TRBV12-3/TRBV12-4	NA	TRBJ1-1	few	CASSPRGGKVPQTRTEAFF	TGTGCCAGCAGTCCCCGGGGAGGGAAAGTCCCCCAAACGAGGACTGAAGCTTTCTTT